This TCR beta chain originates from a study of T-cell memory formation after mild COVID-19. Deletions cut 2 bases from V and 8 bases from J, with 10 bases between. The CDR3 has 12 amino acids. The V gene's germline CDR1 is SGHRS and CDR2 YFSETQ. From the 5' RACE reads, TCRdb called clonotypes with MiXCR, one entry per CDR3 protein. The sample consists of about 280,000 distinct CDR3 sequences, less than 9.5% of them appearing once. The rearrangement joins TRBV5-1 to TRBJ1-2, with a tentative D call TRBD1 (5 bases). This TCR came from a man between 18 and 29 years old who had mild COVID-19 (a few samples of this study predate the infection). Cell type and time point are not known. The sample comprised PBMCs or a T cell subset sorted from them (not recorded which). The CDR3 DNA reads TGCGCCAGCAGCTTCCTGGGGGACGGCTACACCTTC. Its protein is CASSFLGDGYTF.